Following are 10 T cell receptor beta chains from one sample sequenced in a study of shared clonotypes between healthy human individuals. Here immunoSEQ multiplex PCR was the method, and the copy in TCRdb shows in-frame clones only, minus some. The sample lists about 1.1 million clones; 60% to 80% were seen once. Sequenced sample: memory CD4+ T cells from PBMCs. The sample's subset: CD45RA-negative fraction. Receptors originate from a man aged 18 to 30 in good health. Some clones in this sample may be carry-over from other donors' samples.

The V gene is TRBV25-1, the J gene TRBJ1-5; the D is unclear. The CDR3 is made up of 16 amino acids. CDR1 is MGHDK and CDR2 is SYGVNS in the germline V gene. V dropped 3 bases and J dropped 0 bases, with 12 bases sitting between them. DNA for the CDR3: TGTGCCAGCAGTGAGTACCTCGGGGTTAGCAATCAGCCCCAGCATTTT. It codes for CASSEYLGVSNQPQHF.

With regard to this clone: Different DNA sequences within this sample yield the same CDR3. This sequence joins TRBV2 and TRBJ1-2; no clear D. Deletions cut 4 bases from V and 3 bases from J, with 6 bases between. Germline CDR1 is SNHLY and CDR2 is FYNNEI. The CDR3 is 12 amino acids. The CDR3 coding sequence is TGTGCCAGCAGTGGAACAGACTATGGCTACACCTTC. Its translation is CASSGTDYGYTF.

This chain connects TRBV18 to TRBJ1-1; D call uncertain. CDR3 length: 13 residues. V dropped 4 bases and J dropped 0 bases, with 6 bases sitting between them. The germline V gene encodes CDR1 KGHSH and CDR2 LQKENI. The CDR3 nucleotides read TGTGCCAGCTCACAGGACCTGAACACTGAAGCTTTCTTT. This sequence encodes CASSQDLNTEAFF.

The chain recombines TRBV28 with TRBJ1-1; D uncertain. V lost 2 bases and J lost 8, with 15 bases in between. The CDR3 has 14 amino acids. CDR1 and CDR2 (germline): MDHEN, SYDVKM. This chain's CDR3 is CASSLLARGEEAFF. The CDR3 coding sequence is TGTGCCAGCAGTTTACTGGCACGGGGTGAGGAAGCTTTCTTT.

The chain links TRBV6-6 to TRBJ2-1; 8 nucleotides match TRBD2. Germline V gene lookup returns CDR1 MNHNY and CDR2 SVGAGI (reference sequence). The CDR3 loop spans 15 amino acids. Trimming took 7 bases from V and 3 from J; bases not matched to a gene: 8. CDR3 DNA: TGTGCCAGCAAGGGCGGCGGGAGGATCTACAATGAGCAGTTCTTC. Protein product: CASKGGGRIYNEQFF.

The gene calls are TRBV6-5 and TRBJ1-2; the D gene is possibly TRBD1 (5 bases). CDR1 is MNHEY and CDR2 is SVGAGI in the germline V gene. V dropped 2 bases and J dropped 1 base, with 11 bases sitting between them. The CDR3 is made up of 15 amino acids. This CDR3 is CASSYLRRGNYGYTF. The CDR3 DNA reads TGTGCCAGCAGTTACCTCCGAAGGGGTAACTATGGCTACACCTTC.

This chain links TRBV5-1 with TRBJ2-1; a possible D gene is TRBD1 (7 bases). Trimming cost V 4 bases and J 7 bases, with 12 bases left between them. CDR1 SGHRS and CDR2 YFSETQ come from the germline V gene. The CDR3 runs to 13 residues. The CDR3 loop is CASSGPGGNEQFF. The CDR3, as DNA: TGCGCCAGCAGCGGCCCAGGGGGGAATGAGCAGTTCTTC.

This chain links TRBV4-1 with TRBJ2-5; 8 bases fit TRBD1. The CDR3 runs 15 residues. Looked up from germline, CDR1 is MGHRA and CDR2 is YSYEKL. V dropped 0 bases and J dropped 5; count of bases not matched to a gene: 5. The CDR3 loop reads CASSQEETGGETQYF. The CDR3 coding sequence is TGCGCCAGCAGCCAAGAGGAAACAGGGGGGGAGACCCAGTACTTC.

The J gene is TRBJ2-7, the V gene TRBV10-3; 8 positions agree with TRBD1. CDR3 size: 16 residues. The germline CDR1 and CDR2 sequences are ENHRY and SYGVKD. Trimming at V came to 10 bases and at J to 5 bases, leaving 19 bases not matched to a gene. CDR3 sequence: CATRYSSPGQGHEQYF. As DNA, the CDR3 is TGTGCCACCCGTTATTCGAGCCCCGGACAGGGCCACGAGCAGTACTTC.

The CDR3 DNA is TGTGCCAGCAGCTTAGAGGGATCGGCGCAGTATTTT. Its translation: CASSLEGSAQYF. The chain is built from TRBV7-3 and TRBJ2-3; D is perhaps TRBD2 (5 bases). CDR3 length: 12 amino acids. V gave up 2 bases and J gave up 10 bases, with 10 bases separating them. The germline gives CDR1 SGHTA, CDR2 FQGTGA.